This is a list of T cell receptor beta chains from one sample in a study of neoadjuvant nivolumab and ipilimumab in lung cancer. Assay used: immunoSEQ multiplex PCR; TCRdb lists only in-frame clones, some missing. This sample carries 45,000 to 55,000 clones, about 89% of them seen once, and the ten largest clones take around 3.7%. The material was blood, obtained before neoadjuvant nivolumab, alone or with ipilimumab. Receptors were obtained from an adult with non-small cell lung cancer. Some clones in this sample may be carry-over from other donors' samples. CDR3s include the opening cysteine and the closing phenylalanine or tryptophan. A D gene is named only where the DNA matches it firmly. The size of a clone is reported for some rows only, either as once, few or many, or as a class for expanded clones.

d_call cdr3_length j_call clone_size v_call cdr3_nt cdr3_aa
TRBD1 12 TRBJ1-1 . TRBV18 TGTGCCAGCTCAGACAGGGTCACTGAAGCTTTCTTT CASSDRVTEAFF
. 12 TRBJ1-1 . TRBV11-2 TGTGCCAGCAGCCCAGTTGTAGGTGAAGCTTTCTTT CASSPVVGEAFF
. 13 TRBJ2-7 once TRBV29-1 TGCAGCGTTGAAACGGACACGAGCCGCGAGCAGTACTTC CSVETDTSREQYF
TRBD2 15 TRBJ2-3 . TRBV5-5 TGTGCCAGCAGCTTGGCGGGACTAGGTCCGGATACGCAGTATTTT CASSLAGLGPDTQYF
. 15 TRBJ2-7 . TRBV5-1 TGCGCCAGCAGCTCCGGGGGACAGCGCTCCTACGAGCAGTACTTC CASSSGGQRSYEQYF
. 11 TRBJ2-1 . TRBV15 TGTGCCACCTTGAGGGGCAATGAGCAGTTCTTC CATLRGNEQFF
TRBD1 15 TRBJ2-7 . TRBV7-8 TGTGCCAGCAGCTTGGGGGACAGGTATTCCTACGAGCAGTACTTC CASSLGDRYSYEQYF
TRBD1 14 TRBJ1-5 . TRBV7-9 TGTGCCAGCAGCGACCGGGACAGTAAACAGCCCCAGCATTTT CASSDRDSKQPQHF
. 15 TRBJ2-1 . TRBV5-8 TGTGCCAGCAGCCTAGACAGGAGCTCCTACAATGAGCAGTTCTTC CASSLDRSSYNEQFF
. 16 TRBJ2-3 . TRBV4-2 TGTGCCAGCAGCCAAGATGGTGGCGGGGGCACAGATACGCAGTATTTT CASSQDGGGGTDTQYF
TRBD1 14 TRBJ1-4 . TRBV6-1 TGTGCCAGCAAAGGACAGGGGTCCAATGAAAAACTGTTTTTT CASKGQGSNEKLFF
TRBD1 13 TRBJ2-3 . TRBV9 TGTGCCAGTGGGACAGGGCAGCTGGATACGCAGTATTTT CASGTGQLDTQYF
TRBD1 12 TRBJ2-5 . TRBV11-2 TGTGCCAGCAGCTTAGACCGGGACAGGGGGCACTTC CASSLDRDRGHF
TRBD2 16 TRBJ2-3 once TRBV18 TGTGCCAGCTCAGGACTAGCGGGAGGCCTGGGAGATACGCAGTATTTT CASSGLAGGLGDTQYF
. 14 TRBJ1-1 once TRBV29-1 TGCAGCGTTCAATCAGAGGGACCATACCCTGAAGCTTTCTTT CSVQSEGPYPEAFF
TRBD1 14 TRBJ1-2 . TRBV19 TGTGCCAGTAGTTCTCCGGGACAGTTATATGGCTACACCTTC CASSSPGQLYGYTF
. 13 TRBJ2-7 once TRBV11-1 TGTGCCAGCAGCTCTAGGCTCTCCTACGAGCAGTACTTC CASSSRLSYEQYF
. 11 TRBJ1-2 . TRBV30 TGTGCCTGGAGTAACAGTTATGGCTACACCTTC CAWSNSYGYTF
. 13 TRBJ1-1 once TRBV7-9 TGTGCCAGCAGCTTAATCTTGAACACTGAAGCTTTCTTT CASSLILNTEAFF
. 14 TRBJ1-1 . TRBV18 TGTGCCAGCTCACCACCGCCGGGAAGCACTGAAGCTTTCTTT CASSPPPGSTEAFF
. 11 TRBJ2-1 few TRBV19 TGTGCCAGTGCAGGCTACAATGAGCAGTTCTTC CASAGYNEQFF